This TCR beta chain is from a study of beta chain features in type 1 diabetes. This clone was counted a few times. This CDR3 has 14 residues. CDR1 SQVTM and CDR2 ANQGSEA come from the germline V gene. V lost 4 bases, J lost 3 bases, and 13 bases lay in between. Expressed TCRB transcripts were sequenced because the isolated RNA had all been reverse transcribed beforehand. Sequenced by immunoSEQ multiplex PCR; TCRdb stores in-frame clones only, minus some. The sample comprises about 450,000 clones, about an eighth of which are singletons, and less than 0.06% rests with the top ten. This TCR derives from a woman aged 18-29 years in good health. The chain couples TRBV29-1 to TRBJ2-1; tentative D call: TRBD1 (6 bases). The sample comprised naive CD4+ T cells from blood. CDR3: CSVVETGIYNEQFF. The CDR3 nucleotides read TGCAGCGTTGTAGAGACAGGCATCTACAATGAGCAGTTCTTC.